One and the same sample provided the 14 T cell receptor beta chains below, sequenced in a study of blood T cell repertoires in COVID-19 (dated by TCRdb to about 2020). The library was generated by the immunoSEQ multiplex PCR assay. TCRdb obtained this table from immuneACCESS and retained in-frame rearrangements with V and J assigned. These tables miss some clones; where compared with another copy, unresolved V genes account for less than half of the shortfall, and the remainder is unexplained. The sample table lists approximately 120,000 clones, over 80% of them with a count of one. Of the sample, roughly 18% is held by the ten largest clones. What was sequenced was peripheral blood. The receptors derive from a woman aged 60-70 years with acute or convalescent COVID-19.

This clone was observed once. V usage is TRBV28 and J usage is TRBJ2-1; 8 bases are a match to TRBD1. Germline V gene sequence: CDR1 MDHEN, CDR2 SYDVKM. J was trimmed by 9 bases and V by 5 bases; bases with no gene match: 9. The CDR3 is 14 amino acids. In DNA, the CDR3 is TGTGCCAGCAGTGGCTCCATACAGGGGGGTGAGCAGTTCTTC. Translation gives CASSGSIQGGEQFF.

The rearrangement links TRBV20-1 to TRBJ2-1, with 7 bases lining up with TRBD2. The CDR3 has 14 amino acids. CDR1 and CDR2 from the germline V gene are DFQATT and SNEGSKA (reference sequence). The V segment lost 3 bases and the J segment 4 bases; nucleotides outside the gene matches: 6. The CDR3 nucleotides read TGCAGTGCTAGTTCTCCCGGGAGGTACAATGAGCAGTTCTTC. Amino acid sequence: CSASSPGRYNEQFF.

The rearrangement links TRBV19 to TRBJ2-2; 7 positions agree with TRBD2. The germline gives CDR1 LNHDA, CDR2 SQIVND (reference sequence). J gave up 5 bases and V 6 bases, and 9 bases lay outside the gene matches. The CDR3 has 15 amino acids. The CDR3, as DNA: TGTGCCAGTAGATCGGCGGGGGTTTGGACCGGGGAGCTGTTTTTT. It translates to CASRSAGVWTGELFF.

This clone was seen a single time. This chain uses TRBV7-8 with TRBJ2-7; perhaps TRBD1 as D (6 bases). The germline V and J ends were trimmed by 0 bases and 5 bases, with 14 bases remaining between them. This CDR3 region has 15 residues. Germline V gene lookup returns CDR1 SGHVS and CDR2 FQNEAQ. The CDR3, as DNA: TGTGCCAGCAGCTTAGCTGTACAGGGAATCGACGAGCAGTACTTC. Amino acids: CASSLAVQGIDEQYF.

The rearrangement joins TRBV19 to TRBJ1-2, with 8 bases matching TRBD1. Trimming cost V 5 bases and J 4 bases; bases outside gene matches: 6. The CDR3 has 14 residues. Germline CDR1 and CDR2: LNHDA and SQIVND (reference sequence). DNA for the CDR3: TGTGCCAGTAGTTCCCGGGACAGGCTCTATGGCTACACCTTC. Translation: CASSSRDRLYGYTF.

V and J are TRBV21-1 and TRBJ2-5; the table's D call TRBD1 went unverified against the DNA. TRBV21-1 is a documented pseudogene. The CDR3 has 15 amino acids. The CDR3, as DNA: TGTGCCAGCAGCAACAGGGGTGGCTCTAGGGAGACCCAGTACTTC. This sequence encodes CASSNRGGSRETQYF.

This rearrangement joins TRBV7-9 to TRBJ1-4; no reliable D call. The germline V gene encodes CDR1 SEHNR and CDR2 FQNEAQ (reference sequence). The V gene lost 5 bases and the J gene lost 4 bases, with 11 bases spanning the gap. CDR3 length: 14 amino acids. CDR3 protein: CASSPSGGNEKLFF. The CDR3 DNA is TGTGCCAGCAGCCCCTCCGGTGGTAATGAAAAACTGTTTTTT.

The genes are TRBV19 and TRBJ1-5; D gene ambiguous. CDR3 length: 16 amino acids. V was clipped by 5 bases and J by 2 bases, with 16 bases between them. Germline V gene lookup returns CDR1 LNHDA and CDR2 SQIVND (reference sequence). Here the CDR3 reads CASSWNPSGGNQPQHF. The CDR3 DNA sequence: TGTGCCAGTAGTTGGAATCCCTCGGGTGGCAATCAGCCCCAGCATTTT.

The chain couples TRBV29-1 to TRBJ2-7; D is perhaps TRBD1 (7 bases). V dropped 3 bases and J dropped 4 bases, with 16 bases sitting between them. Germline assignment: CDR1 SQVTM and CDR2 ANQGSEA. The CDR3 totals 14 residues. In DNA form, the CDR3 reads TGCAGCGTTGATAAAGGGGCAGGGGGGTACGAGCAGTACTTC. Translation: CSVDKGAGGYEQYF.

This chain links TRBV6-5 with TRBJ1-2; D gene uncertain. The germline V gene has CDR1 MNHEY and CDR2 SVGAGI. CDR3 length equals 15 residues. The V end was cut by 4 bases, the J end by 4 bases, with 16 bases between. CDR3 loop: CASSSPRNKAYGYTF. The CDR3 bases are TGTGCCAGCAGTTCCCCCAGGAATAAAGCCTATGGCTACACCTTC.

The chain is built from TRBV19 and TRBJ2-3; the D gene is possibly TRBD2 (6 bases). The CDR3 is 13 amino acids. V was trimmed by 6 bases and J by 4 bases, leaving 11 bases between them. The germline gives CDR1 LNHDA, CDR2 SQIVND (reference sequence). This chain's CDR3 is CASSGSSPDTQYF. The CDR3 DNA follows: TGTGCCAGTAGCGGGAGCTCCCCAGATACGCAGTATTTT.

The V call is TRBV3-1 (or the pseudogene TRBV3-2), the J call TRBJ2-6; no definite D call. V lost 2 bases to trimming and J lost 1 base, with 9 bases between them. In germline, CDR1 is LGHDT, CDR2 YNNKEL (reference sequence). The CDR3 loop spans 16 amino acids. The CDR3 DNA reads as TGTGCCAGCAGCCAATCAGGCAAGTCTGGGGCCAACGTCCTGACTTTC. Translated: CASSQSGKSGANVLTF.

The table lists this clone with many counts. The rearrangement joins TRBV21-1 to TRBJ1-5. TRBV21-1 is assigned pseudogene status. This CDR3 has 17 amino acids. CDR3 protein: CASSNPDRDYSNQPQHF. In nucleotides, the CDR3 is TGTGCCAGCAGCAACCCCGACCGGGACTATAGCAATCAGCCCCAGCATTTT.

The rearrangement uses TRBV13 and TRBJ2-5; tentatively, D is TRBD2 (5 bases). Germline V gene lookup returns CDR1 PRHDT and CDR2 FYEKMQ (reference sequence). The CDR3 extends over 16 amino acids. The germline V and J ends were trimmed by 0 bases and 1 base, with 12 bases remaining between them. The CDR3, as DNA: TGTGCCAGCAGCTTAGGCCGAGGTAGCGCCCAAGAGACCCAGTACTTC. This codes for CASSLGRGSAQETQYF.